This entry lists 9 T cell receptor beta chains sequenced from one sample in a study of T cells in Graves' hyperthyroidism and ophthalmopathy. The investigators amplified TCR beta CDR3 regions from RNA transcripts. TCR CDR3 regions were first amplified by RT-PCR with HTBI primers. Using its own MiXCR run on the multiplex PCR reads, TCRdb lists one record per CDR3 protein. The sample yields hundreds of thousands of distinct CDR3 sequences, about 14% seen once. Sequencing input: blood. The receptors shown here come from a woman between 45 and 65 years old with Graves' ophthalmopathy.

This clonotype was counted ten times or more. The chain has TRBV5-1 and TRBJ2-3; D not resolved. In germline, CDR1 is SGHRS, CDR2 YFSETQ. This CDR3 is built from 15 residues. Trimming stripped 0 bases from V and 1 base from J, with 9 bases between. The CDR3 sequence: CASSLAPQGTDTQYF. CDR3 bases: TGCGCCAGCAGCTTGGCACCTCAAGGCACAGATACGCAGTATTTT.

This clonotype was counted many times. The chain recombines TRBV12-3 or TRBV12-4 with TRBJ2-6; TRBD2 agrees at 13 bases. Trimming cost V 5 bases and J 2 bases; bases outside gene matches: 6. The CDR3 spans 18 residues. The CDR3 sequence is CASSPGLAGKTGANVLTF. As DNA, the CDR3 is TGTGCCAGCAGTCCGGGACTAGCGGGAAAGACTGGGGCCAACGTCCTGACTTTC.

This clonotype was seen repeatedly, ten times or more. CDR3 DNA sequence: TGTGCCAGCAGCAGAACAGCGAACTATGGCTACACCTTC. Its protein is CASSRTANYGYTF. The genes are TRBV5-6 and TRBJ1-2; D unresolved. The germline gives CDR1 SGHDT, CDR2 YYEEEE. Trimming shortened V by 4 bases and J by 2 bases, and 9 bases separated the two germline ends. The CDR3 runs 13 residues.

The V gene is TRBV10-1, the J gene TRBJ1-3; TRBD1 matches at 8 bases. This CDR3 is 17 amino acids long. Germline V CDR1 and CDR2: WNHNN, SYGVQD (reference sequence). V was pared by 0 bases and J by 2 bases, with 6 bases of the junction left unmatched. CDR3 bases: TGCGCCAGCAGTGAGTCACAGGGGGAAAGGCCTGGAAACACCATATATTTT. It is translated as CASSESQGERPGNTIYF.

Worth noting for this clonotype: A much larger clone is a single base away; this may be a read error. This rearrangement joins TRBV2 to TRBJ1-6; 9 bases are shared with TRBD1. Germline CDR1 and CDR2: SNHLY and FYNNEI. This CDR3 comprises 14 residues. This chain's CDR3 is CACRRTGANSPLHF. The CDR3 DNA reads TGTGCCTGCAGGAGGACAGGGGCTAATTCACCCCTCCACTTT.

For this clonotype: An end of the junction differs from the germline gene, which may be a read error. The chain employs TRBV18 and TRBJ2-2, with D perhaps TRBD1 or TRBD2 (5 bases each). Germline CDR1 and CDR2: KGHSH and LQKENI. The CDR3 is made up of 17 amino acids. DNA of the CDR3: TGTGCCAGCTCATCTTTAGGGGCAGGCACGAGCACCGGGGAGCTGGTTTTT. Its protein product is CASSSLGAGTSTGELVF.

This clonotype has ten or more counts. The CDR3 region is CASGTGVFYEQYF. CDR3 sequence (DNA): TGTGCCAGTGGGACAGGCGTCTTTTACGAGCAGTACTTC. This rearrangement joins TRBV7-9 to TRBJ2-7; 8 bases match TRBD1. Looked up from germline, CDR1 is SEHNR and CDR2 is FQNEAQ (reference sequence). Trimming cost V 9 bases and J 4 bases; bases outside gene matches: 8. This CDR3 spans 13 amino acids.

This clonotype was found many times. The V gene is TRBV7-9, the J gene TRBJ1-1, with TRBD1 matching 9 bases. Germline V gene lookup returns CDR1 SEHNR and CDR2 FQNEAQ (reference sequence). The CDR3 is 15 amino acids. V shed 5 bases and J 6 bases; nucleotides not matched to a gene: 10. In DNA, the CDR3 is TGTGCCAGCAGCGGCCGGGACAGGGTTTTCGCTGAAGCTTTCTTT. Translating it yields CASSGRDRVFAEAFF.

This clonotype was observed a handful of times. The J gene is TRBJ1-5, the V gene TRBV28; TRBD1 matches 10 bases. CDR3 length: 14 amino acids. CDR1 MDHEN and CDR2 SYDVKM come from the germline V gene. V trimming: 7 bases; J trimming: 2 bases; junction bases outside the gene matches: 2. For the CDR3, the DNA is TGTGCCAGCACTGGACAGGGGGGCAATCAGCCCCAGCATTTT. It codes for CASTGQGGNQPQHF.